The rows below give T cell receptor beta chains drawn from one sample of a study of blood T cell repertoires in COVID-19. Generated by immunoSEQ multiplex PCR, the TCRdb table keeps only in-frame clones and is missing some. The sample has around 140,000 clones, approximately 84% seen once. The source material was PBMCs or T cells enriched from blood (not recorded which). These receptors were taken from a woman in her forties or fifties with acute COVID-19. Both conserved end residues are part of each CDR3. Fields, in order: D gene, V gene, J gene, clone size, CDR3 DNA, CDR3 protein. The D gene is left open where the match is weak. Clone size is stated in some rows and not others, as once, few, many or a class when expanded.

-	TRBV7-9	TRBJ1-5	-	TGTGCCAGCAGCTTAATCTCTCCAGGGCAAGAACTGGATCAGCCCCAGCATTTT	CASSLISPGQELDQPQHF
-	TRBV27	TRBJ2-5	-	TGTGCCAGCAGTTTAGACAGTTCCCCCGGGACCCAGTACTTC	CASSLDSSPGTQYF
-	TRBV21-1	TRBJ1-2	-	TGTGCCAGCAGCAAAGGGGACAGGGTTGGCTACACCTTC	CASSKGDRVGYTF
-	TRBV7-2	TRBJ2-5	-	TGTGCCAGCAGCTTAGGTTGGGTAGCGGAAGAGACCCAGTACTTC	CASSLGWVAEETQYF
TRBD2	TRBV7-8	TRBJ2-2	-	TGTGCCAGCAGCCCTAGGGGGGGGGCTAGCGGGAGGATCGGGGAGCTGTTTTTT	CASSPRGGASGRIGELFF
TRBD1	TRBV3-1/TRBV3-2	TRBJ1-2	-	TGTGCCAGCAGCCAGATACAGGGGGCAAGAGGTGGCTACACCTTC	CASSQIQGARGGYTF
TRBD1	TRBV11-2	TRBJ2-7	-	TGTGCCAGCAGCTTATCAACGGGACAGGGCTACGAGCAGTACTTC	CASSLSTGQGYEQYF
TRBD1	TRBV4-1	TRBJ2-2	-	TGCGCCAGCAGCCCACACCCCGGACAGGGGGAATATACCGGGGAGCTGTTTTTT	CASSPHPGQGEYTGELFF
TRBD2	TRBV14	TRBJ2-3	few	TGTGCCAGCAGCCAAGGCGCGGGAGGCCGGGGAGATACGCAGTATTTT	CASSQGAGGRGDTQYF
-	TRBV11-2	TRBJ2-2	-	TGTGCCAGCAGCCCATCCAGCGGCTATACCACCGGGGAGCTGTTTTTT	CASSPSSGYTTGELFF
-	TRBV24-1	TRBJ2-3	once	TGTGCCACCAGTGACCGGGACAACACAGATACGCAGTATTTT	CATSDRDNTDTQYF
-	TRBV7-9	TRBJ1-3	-	TGTGCCAGCAGCGAGGTAACAGGGATCTCTGGAAACACCATATATTTT	CASSEVTGISGNTIYF
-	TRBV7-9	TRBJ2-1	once	TGTGCCAGCAGCTTAAGATCGGCAAGCGCCCGCTCCTACAATGAGCAGTTCTTC	CASSLRSASARSYNEQFF
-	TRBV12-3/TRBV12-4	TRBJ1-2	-	TGTGCCAGCAACTTGGGGGGGCACTATGGCTACACCTTC	CASNLGGHYGYTF
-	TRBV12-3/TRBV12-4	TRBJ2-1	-	TGTGCCAGCAGTATAGGACAGTACAATGAGCAGTTCTTC	CASSIGQYNEQFF
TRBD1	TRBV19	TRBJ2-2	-	TGTGCCAGCCTTCCGGGACAGGGAATGGCGAACACCGGGGAGCTGTTTTTT	CASLPGQGMANTGELFF
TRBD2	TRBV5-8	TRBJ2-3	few	TGTGCCAGCAGCTTGGGGACTAGCGGGAGTATCGCAGATACGCAGTATTTT	CASSLGTSGSIADTQYF
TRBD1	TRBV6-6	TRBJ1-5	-	TGTGCCAGCAGTTACGTCCCAACAGGGGACAATCAGCCCCAGCATTTT	CASSYVPTGDNQPQHF
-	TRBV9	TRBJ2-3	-	TGTGCCAGCAGCGAGCCGGGACTTAGCACAGATACGCAGTATTTT	CASSEPGLSTDTQYF
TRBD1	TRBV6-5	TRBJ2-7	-	TGTGCCAGCAGTTACTCGAACAGGGGGCACAGCGAGCAGTACTTC	CASSYSNRGHSEQYF
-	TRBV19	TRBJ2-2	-	TGTGCCAGTAGTAAGAGGGGGGAGGGGAACACCGGGGAGCTGTTTTTT	CASSKRGEGNTGELFF
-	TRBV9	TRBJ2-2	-	TGTGCCAGCAGCCAGCTGGACGGGGACACCGGGGAGCTGTTTTTT	CASSQLDGDTGELFF
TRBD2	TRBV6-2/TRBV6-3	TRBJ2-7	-	TGTGCCAGCAGTCCAGCGGGGTCGCAGTACTTC	CASSPAGSQYF
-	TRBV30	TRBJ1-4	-	TGTGCCTGGAGAGGGGTTACTAATGAAAAACTGTTTTTT	CAWRGVTNEKLFF
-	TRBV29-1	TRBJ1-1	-	TGCAGCGTTGGGGAGGGGCTGGGAGCTTTCTTT	CSVGEGLGAFF
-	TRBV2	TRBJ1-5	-	TGTGCCAGCAGTTATCCTGGCGGCAAATCCGGCGGGGGGGGACTTAGCAATCAGCCCCAGCATTTT	CASSYPGGKSGGGGLSNQPQHF
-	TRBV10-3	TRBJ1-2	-	TGTGCCATCAGTGTAACGGTCTACTATGGCTACACCTTC	CAISVTVYYGYTF
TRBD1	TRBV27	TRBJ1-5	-	TGTGCCAGCAGCCTAACAGGGGGATATCAGCCCCAGCATTTT	CASSLTGGYQPQHF
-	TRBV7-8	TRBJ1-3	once	TGTGCCAGCAGCTCCTCACAGGTCTCTGGAAACACCATATATTTT	CASSSSQVSGNTIYF
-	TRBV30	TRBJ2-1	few	TGTGCCTGGAGTGTAACAGGTGCAAGAGAGCAGTTCTTC	CAWSVTGAREQFF
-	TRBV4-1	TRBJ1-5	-	TGCGCCAGCAGCCAAGAGGGGACGGGGCGGGGGGCAAATCAGCCCCAGCATTTT	CASSQEGTGRGANQPQHF
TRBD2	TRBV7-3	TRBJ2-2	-	TGTGCCAGCAGCCCTAGTAGCGGGAGTACCGGGGAGCTGTTTTTT	CASSPSSGSTGELFF
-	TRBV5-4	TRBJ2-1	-	TGTGCCAGCAGCTTGGAAGGGACTTACAATGAGCAGTTCTTC	CASSLEGTYNEQFF
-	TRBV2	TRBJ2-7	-	TGTGCCAGCAGTGTGGGGAGCTCCTACGAGCAGTACTTC	CASSVGSSYEQYF
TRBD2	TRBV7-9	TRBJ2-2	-	TGTGCCAGCAGCTTAGCCCCGGGAGGGAACACCGGGGAGCTGTTTTTT	CASSLAPGGNTGELFF
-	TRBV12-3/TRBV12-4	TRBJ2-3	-	TGTGCCACCGCCAGGTCGGGGGATACGCAGTATTTT	CATARSGDTQYF
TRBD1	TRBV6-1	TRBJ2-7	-	TGTGCCAGCAGTGAAGGGACAGGGCGAACCTACGAGCAGTACTTC	CASSEGTGRTYEQYF
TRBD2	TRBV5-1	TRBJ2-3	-	TGCGCCAGCAGCTATAGCGGGAGTCTCAACACAGATACGCAGTATTTT	CASSYSGSLNTDTQYF
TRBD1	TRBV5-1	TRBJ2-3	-	TGCGCCAGCAGCCAGGGGACAGAAAATACGCAGTATTTT	CASSQGTENTQYF
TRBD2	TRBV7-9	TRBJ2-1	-	TGTGCCAGCAGCTCGTCTAGCGGGAACTACAATGAGCAGTTCTTC	CASSSSSGNYNEQFF
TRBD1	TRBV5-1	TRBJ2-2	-	TGCGCCAGCAGCCTACAGGGGACCGGGGAGCTGTTTTTT	CASSLQGTGELFF
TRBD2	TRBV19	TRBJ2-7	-	TGTGCCAGTAGTATGGGCGGGGGAAGTACCTACGAGCAGTACTTC	CASSMGGGSTYEQYF
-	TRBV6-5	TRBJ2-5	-	TGTGCCAGCAGCTCCCTCACAGGGTTTGGGGAGACCCAGTACTTC	CASSSLTGFGETQYF
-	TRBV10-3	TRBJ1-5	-	TGTGCCATCAGTGCCTCGGAGGGTGAGGTTCAGCCCCAGCATTTT	CAISASEGEVQPQHF
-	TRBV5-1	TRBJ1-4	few	TGCGCCAGCAGCTTCGGACATGGGGGCGTGGGTGAAAAACTGTTTTTT	CASSFGHGGVGEKLFF